One TCR beta chain is described in this entry. Its cognate antigen is unknown. This CDR3 contains 17 residues. V was clipped by 6 bases and J by 0 bases; unmatched bases: 9. TCRdb re-analysed the 5' RACE reads in MiXCR, keeping a single row per CDR3 protein. This sample has under 300,000 distinct CDR3 sequences; 6.9% occur once, and the top ten carry 0.85%. The record originates from a study of T cells after yellow fever vaccination. Findings and caveats of the study: Abundant contaminating clonotypes from the bulk population could appear in FACS-sorted repertoires. A faster peak, day 5 versus 15, was reached by the weaker secondary response.

The sequences come from CD4+ T cells sorted from PBMCs, collected 15 days after the yellow fever booster vaccination. The clonotype originates from a man aged 25-45 years who received the YFV17D yellow fever vaccine. The chain has TRBV12-3 or TRBV12-4 and TRBJ2-1; 9 nucleotides align to TRBD2. The CDR3 coding sequence is TGTGCCAGCAGCGCTAGGACTAGCGAGAGCTCCTACAATGAGCAGTTCTTC. It codes for CASSARTSESSYNEQFF.